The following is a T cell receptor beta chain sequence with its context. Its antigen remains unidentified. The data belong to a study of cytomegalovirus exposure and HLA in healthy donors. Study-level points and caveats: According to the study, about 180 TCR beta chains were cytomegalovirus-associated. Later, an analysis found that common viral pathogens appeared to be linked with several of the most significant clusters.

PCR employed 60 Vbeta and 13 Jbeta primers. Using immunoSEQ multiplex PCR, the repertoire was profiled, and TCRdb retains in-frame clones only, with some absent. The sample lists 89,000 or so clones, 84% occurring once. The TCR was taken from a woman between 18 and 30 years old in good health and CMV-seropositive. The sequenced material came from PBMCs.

CDR3 loop: CASSVGGGSNTGELFF. CDR3 DNA: TGTGCCAGCAGTGTTGGCGGGGGCTCGAACACCGGGGAGCTGTTTTTT. The chain recombines TRBV2 with TRBJ2-2; tentative D call: TRBD2 (7 bases). Trimming left V 4 bases short and J 0 bases short, with 12 bases between. The CDR3 covers 16 residues. Per the germline V gene, CDR1 is SNHLY and CDR2 is FYNNEI.